This record looks at one TCR beta chain sequence and its context. What it binds is unknown. What the library attached to individual cDNA molecules were unique molecular identifiers. MiXCR was run by TCRdb on the 5' RACE reads, yielding one entry per CDR3 protein. The sample consists of about 140,000 distinct CDR3 sequences, over 3.5% of them appearing once. This sample is drawn from a study of human T cells and chemical hapten exposure. Notes on the study in general: No alteration of TCRs above 1 in 1000 frequency was seen with DPC sensitization.

Extraction of total RNA was performed on unfractionated whole blood. The source is a female donor in good health.

CDR3 sequence (DNA): TGTGCCAGCAGTGATGCGACAGGGGGCGACCAGCCCCAGCATTTT. This sequence encodes CASSDATGGDQPQHF. The chain employs TRBV6-1 and TRBJ1-5; TRBD1 matches 10 bases. This CDR3 is 15 amino acids long. V dropped 3 bases and J dropped 7; count of bases not matched to a gene: 6. CDR1 is MNHNS, CDR2 SASEGT, per germline.